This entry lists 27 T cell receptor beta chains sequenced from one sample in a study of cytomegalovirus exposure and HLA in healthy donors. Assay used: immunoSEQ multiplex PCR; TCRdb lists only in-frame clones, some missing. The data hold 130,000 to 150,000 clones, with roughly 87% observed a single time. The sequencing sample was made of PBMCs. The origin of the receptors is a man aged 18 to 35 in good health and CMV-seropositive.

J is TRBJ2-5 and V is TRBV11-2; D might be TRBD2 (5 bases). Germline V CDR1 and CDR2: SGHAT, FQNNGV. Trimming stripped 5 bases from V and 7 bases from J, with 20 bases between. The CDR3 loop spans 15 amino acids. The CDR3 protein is CASSPAGTRLGTQYF. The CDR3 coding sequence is TGTGCCAGCAGCCCCGCGGGTACGCGACTGGGGACCCAGTACTTC.

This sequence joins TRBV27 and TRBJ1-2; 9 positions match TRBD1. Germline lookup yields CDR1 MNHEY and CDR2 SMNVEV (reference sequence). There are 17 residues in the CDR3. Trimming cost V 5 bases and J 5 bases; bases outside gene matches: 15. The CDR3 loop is CASSLLPPGQGPYGYTF. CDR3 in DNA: TGTGCCAGCAGTCTACTCCCTCCGGGACAGGGTCCTTATGGCTACACCTTC.

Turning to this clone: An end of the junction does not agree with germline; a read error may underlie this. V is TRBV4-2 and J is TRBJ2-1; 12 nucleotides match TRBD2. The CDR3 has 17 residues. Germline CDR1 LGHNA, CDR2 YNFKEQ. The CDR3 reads CASRQGLAGGQYNEQFF. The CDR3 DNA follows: TGTGCCAGCAGGCAAGGGCTAGCGGGGGGGCAGTACAATGAGCAGTTCTTC.

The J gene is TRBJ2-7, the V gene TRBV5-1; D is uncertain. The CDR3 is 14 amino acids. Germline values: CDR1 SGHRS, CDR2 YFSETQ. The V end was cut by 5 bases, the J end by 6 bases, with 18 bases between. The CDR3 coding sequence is TGCGCCAGCAGTTACGGGTCGCCTTTGATCGAGCAGTACTTC. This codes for CASSYGSPLIEQYF.

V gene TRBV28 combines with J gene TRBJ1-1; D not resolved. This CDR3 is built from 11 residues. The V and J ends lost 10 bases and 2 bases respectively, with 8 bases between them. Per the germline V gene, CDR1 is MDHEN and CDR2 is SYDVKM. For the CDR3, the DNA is TGTGCCACCTTAATTAACACTGAAGCTTTCTTT. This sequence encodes CATLINTEAFF.

The CDR3 DNA reads as TGTGCCAGCAGCCCCCGGAACAGCTACGAGCAGTACTTC. It translates to CASSPRNSYEQYF. The chain recombines TRBV11-3 with TRBJ2-7; D not certain. There are 13 residues in the CDR3. Trimming cost V 5 bases and J 3 bases, with 11 bases left between them. In germline, CDR1 is SGHNT, CDR2 YENEEA.

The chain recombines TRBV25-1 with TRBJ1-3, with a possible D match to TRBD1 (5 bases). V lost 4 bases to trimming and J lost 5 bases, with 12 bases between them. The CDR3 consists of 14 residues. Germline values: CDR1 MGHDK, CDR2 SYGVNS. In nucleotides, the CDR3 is TGTGCCAGCAGTGTCGGGGGACCTCGAAACACCATATATTTT. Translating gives CASSVGGPRNTIYF.

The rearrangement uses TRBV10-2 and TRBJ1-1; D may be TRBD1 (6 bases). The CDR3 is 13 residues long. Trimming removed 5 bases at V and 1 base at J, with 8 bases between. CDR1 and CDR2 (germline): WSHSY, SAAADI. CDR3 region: CASSMGQNTEAFF. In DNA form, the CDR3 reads TGCGCCAGCAGTATGGGACAGAACACTGAAGCTTTCTTT.

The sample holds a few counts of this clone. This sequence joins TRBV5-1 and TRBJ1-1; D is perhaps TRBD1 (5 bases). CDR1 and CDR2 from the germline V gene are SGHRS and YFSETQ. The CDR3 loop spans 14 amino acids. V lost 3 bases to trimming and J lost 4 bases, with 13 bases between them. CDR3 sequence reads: CASSSYRRGTEAFF. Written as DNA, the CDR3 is TGCGCCAGCAGCTCATACAGGAGGGGCACTGAAGCTTTCTTT. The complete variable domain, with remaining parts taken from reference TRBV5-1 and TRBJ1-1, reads KAGVTQTPRYLIKTRGQQVTLSCSPISGHRSVSWYQQTPGQGLQFLFEYFSETQRNKGNFPGRFSGRQFSNSRSEMNVSTLELGDSALYLCASSSYRRGTEAFFGQGTRLTVV.

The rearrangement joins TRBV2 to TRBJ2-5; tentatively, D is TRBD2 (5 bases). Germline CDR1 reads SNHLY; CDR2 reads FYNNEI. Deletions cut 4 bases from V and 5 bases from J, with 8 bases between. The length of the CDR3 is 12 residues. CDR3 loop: CASSGRGETQYF. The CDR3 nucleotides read TGTGCCAGCAGTGGCAGAGGGGAGACCCAGTACTTC. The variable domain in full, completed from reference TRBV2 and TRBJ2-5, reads EPEVTQTPSHQVTQMGQEVILRCVPISNHLYFYWYRQILGQKVEFLVSFYNNEISEKSEIFDDQFSVERPDGSNFTLKIRSTKLEDSAMYFCASSGRGETQYFGPGTRLLVL.

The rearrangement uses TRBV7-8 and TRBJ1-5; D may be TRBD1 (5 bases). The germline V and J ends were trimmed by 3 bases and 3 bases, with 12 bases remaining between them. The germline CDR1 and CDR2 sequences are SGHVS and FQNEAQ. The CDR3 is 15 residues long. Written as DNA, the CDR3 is TGTGCCAGCAGCTTTGGGGGGGGGTTCAATCAGCCCCAGCATTTT. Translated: CASSFGGGFNQPQHF. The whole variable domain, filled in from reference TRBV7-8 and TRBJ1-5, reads GAGVSQSPRYKVAKRGQDVALRCDPISGHVSLFWYQQALGQGPEFLTYFQNEAQLDKSGLPSDRFFAERPEGSVSTLKIQRTQQEDSAVYLCASSFGGGFNQPQHFGDGTRLSIL.

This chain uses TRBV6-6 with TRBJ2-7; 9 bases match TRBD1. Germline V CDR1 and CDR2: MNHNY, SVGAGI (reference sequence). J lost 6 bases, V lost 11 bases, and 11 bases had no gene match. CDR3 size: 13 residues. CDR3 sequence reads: CACTGTGFSEQYF. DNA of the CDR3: TGTGCCTGCACCGGGACAGGGTTCAGCGAGCAGTACTTC.

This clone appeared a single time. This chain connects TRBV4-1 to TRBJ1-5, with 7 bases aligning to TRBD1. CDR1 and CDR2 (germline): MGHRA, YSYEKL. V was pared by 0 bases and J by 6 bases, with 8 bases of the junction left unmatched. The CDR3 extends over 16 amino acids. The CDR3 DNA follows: TGCGCCAGCAGCCAAGAAGGACAGGCCCGAGGTCAGCCCCAGCATTTT. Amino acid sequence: CASSQEGQARGQPQHF.

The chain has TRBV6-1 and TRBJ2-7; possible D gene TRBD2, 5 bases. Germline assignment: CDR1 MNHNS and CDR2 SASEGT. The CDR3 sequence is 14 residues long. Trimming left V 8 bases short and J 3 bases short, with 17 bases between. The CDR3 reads CASQRGKRSYEQYF. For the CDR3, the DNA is TGTGCCAGCCAACGGGGAAAGAGAAGCTACGAGCAGTACTTC.

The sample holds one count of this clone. DNA for the CDR3: TGTGCCAGCAGGAGAGGGATCTGGGAAAAACTGTTTTTT. Its translation is CASRRGIWEKLFF. The rearrangement uses TRBV14 and TRBJ1-4; D gene ambiguous. The V end was cut by 6 bases, the J end by 8 bases, with 13 bases between. Germline V gives CDR1 SGHDN, CDR2 FVKESK. The length of the CDR3 is 13 residues.

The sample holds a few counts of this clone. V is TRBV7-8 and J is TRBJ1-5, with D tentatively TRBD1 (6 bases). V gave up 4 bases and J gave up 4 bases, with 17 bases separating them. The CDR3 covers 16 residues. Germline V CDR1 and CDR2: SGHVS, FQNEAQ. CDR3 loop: CASSSQTQGVNQPQHF. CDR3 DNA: TGTGCCAGCAGCTCCCAAACACAGGGCGTAAATCAGCCCCAGCATTTT.

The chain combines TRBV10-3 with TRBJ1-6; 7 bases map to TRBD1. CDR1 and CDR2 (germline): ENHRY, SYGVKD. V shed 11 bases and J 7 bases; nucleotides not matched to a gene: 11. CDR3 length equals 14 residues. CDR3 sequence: CAASNRDRNSPLHF. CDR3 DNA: TGTGCCGCTTCCAACCGGGACAGAAATTCACCCCTCCACTTT.

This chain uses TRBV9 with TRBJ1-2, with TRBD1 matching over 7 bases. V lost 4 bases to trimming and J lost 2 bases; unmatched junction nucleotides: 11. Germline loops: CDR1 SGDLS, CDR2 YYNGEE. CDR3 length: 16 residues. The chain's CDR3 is CASSSTGSALNYGYTF. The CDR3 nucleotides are TGTGCCAGCAGCTCGACAGGGTCCGCGTTGAACTATGGCTACACCTTC.

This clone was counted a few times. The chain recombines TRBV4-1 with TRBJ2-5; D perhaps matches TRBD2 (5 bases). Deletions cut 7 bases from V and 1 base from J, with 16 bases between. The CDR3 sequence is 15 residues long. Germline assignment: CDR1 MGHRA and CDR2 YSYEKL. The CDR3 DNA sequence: TGCGCCAGCACCCACGTAGCGAGCCCCCAAGAGACCCAGTACTTC. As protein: CASTHVASPQETQYF.

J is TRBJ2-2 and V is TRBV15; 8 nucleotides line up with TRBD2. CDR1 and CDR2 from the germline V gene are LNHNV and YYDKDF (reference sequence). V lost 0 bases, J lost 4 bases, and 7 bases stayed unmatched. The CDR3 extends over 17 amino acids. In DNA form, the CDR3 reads TGTGCCACCAGCAGAGATCTCGGGACTAGTCCCACCGGGGAGCTGTTTTTT. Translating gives CATSRDLGTSPTGELFF.

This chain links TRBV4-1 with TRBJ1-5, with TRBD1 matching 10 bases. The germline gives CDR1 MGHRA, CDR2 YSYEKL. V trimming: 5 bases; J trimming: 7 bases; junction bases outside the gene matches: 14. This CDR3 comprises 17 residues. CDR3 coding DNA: TGCGCCAGCAGCTCCCCCCTGGGGGACAGGGGAAACCAGCCCCAGCATTTT. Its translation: CASSSPLGDRGNQPQHF.

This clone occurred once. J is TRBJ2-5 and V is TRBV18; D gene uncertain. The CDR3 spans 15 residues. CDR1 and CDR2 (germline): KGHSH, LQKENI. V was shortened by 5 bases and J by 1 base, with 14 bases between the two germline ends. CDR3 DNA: TGTGCCAGCTCATCCTATCAAGCGTTCCAAGAGACCCAGTACTTC. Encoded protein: CASSSYQAFQETQYF.

For the CDR3, the DNA is TGTGCCAGCAGTTACTGGAACAGGGGTGAGGGCACTGAAGCTTTCTTT. Protein sequence: CASSYWNRGEGTEAFF. The chain links TRBV6-5 to TRBJ1-1; 7 bases align to TRBD1. The ends lost 1 base at V and 4 bases at J; junction bases unmatched: 9. The length of the CDR3 is 16 residues. Germline values: CDR1 MNHEY, CDR2 SVGAGI.

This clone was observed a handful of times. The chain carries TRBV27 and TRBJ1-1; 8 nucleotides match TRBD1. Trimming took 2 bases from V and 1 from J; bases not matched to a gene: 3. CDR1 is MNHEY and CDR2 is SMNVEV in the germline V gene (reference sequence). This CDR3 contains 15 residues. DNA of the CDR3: TGTGCCAGCAGTTTAAGGGACAGGTCGAACACTGAAGCTTTCTTT. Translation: CASSLRDRSNTEAFF.

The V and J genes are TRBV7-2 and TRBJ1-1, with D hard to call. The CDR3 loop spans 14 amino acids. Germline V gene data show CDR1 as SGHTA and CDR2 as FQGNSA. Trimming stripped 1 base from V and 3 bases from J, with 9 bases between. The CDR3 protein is CASSLGGYDTEAFF. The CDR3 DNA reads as TGTGCCAGCAGCTTAGGAGGGTATGACACTGAAGCTTTCTTT. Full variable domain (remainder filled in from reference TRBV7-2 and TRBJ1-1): GAGVSQSPSNKVTEKGKDVELRCDPISGHTALYWYRQSLGQGLEFLIYFQGNSAPDKSGLPSDRFSAERTGGSVSTLTIQRTQQEDSAVYLCASSLGGYDTEAFFGQGTRLTVV.

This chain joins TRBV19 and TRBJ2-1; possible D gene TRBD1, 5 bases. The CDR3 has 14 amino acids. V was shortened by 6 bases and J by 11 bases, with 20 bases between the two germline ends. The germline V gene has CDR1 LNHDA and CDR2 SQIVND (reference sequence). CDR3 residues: CASRAQGSSMKQFF. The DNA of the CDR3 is TGTGCCAGTAGGGCCCAGGGATCATCAATGAAGCAGTTCTTC.

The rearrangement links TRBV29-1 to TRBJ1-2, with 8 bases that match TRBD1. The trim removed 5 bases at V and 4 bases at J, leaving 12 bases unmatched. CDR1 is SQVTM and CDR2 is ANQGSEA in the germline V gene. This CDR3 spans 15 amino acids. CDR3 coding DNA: TGCAGCGTTCCAAGACCCGGGACAGGCCCCTATGGCTACACCTTC. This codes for CSVPRPGTGPYGYTF. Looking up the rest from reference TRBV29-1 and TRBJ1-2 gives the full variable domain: SAVISQKPSRDICQRGTSLTIQCQVDSQVTMMFWYRQQPGQSLTLIATANQGSEATYESGFVIDKFPISRPNLTFSTLTVSNMSPEDSSIYLCSVPRPGTGPYGYTFGSGTRLTVV.